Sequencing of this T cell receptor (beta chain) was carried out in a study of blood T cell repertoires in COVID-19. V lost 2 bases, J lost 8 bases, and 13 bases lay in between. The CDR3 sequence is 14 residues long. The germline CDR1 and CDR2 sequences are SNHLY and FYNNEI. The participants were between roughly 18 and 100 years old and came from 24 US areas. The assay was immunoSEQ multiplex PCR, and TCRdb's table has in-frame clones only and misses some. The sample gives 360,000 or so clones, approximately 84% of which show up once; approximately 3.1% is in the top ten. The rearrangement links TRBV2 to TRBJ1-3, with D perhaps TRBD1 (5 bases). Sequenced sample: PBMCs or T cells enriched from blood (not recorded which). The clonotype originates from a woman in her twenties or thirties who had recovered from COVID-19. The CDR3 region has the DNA TGTGCCAGCAGTGAATGGGGTCAGGGTGACACCATATATTTT. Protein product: CASSEWGQGDTIYF.